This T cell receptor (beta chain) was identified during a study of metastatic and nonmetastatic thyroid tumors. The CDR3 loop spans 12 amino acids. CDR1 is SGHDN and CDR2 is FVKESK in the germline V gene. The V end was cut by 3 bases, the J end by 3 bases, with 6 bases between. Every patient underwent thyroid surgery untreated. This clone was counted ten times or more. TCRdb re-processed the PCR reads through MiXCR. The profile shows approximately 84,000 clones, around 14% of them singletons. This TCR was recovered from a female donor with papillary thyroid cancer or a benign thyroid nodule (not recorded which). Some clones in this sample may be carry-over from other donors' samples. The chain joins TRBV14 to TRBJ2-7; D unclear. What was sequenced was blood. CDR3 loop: CASSHQLYEQYF. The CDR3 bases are TGTGCCAGCAGCCACCAACTCTACGAGCAGTACTTC.